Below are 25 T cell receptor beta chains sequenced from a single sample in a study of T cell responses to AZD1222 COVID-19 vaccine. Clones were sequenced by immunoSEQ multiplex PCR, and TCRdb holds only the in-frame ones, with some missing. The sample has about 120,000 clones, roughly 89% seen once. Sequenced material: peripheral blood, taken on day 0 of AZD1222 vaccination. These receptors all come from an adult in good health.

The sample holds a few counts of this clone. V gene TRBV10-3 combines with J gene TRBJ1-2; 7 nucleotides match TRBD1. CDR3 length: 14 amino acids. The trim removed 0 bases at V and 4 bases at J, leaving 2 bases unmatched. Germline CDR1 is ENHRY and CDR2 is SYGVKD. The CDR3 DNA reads TGTGCCATCAGTGAGTCGGACAGGCTCTATGGCTACACCTTC. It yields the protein CAISESDRLYGYTF.

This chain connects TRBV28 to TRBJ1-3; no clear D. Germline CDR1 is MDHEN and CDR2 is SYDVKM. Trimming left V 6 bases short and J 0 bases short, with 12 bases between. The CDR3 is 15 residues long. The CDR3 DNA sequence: TGTGCCAGCAGCCCGATTGGGATCTCTGGAAACACCATATATTTT. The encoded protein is CASSPIGISGNTIYF. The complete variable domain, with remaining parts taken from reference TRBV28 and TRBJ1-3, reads DVKVTQSSRYLVKRTGEKVFLECVQDMDHENMFWYRQDPGLGLRLIYFSYDVKMKEKGDIPEGYSVSREKKERFSLILESASTNQTSMYLCASSPIGISGNTIYFGEGSWLTVV.

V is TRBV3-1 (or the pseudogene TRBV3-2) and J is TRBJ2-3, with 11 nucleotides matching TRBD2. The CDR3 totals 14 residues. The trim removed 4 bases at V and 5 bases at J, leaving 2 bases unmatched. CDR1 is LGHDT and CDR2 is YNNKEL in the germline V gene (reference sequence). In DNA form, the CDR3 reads TGTGCCAGCAGCCTCGGACTAGCGGGAGATACGCAGTATTTT. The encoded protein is CASSLGLAGDTQYF.

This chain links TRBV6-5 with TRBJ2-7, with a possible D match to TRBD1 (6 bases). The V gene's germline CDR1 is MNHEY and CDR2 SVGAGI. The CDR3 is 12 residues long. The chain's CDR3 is CAAKTGSYEQYF. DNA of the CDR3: TGTGCGGCGAAGACAGGATCCTACGAGCAGTACTTC.

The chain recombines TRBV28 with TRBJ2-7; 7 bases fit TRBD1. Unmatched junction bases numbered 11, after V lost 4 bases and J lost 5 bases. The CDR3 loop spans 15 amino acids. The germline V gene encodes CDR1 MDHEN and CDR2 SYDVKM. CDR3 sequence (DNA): TGTGCCAGCAGTTACCGCTTGACAGGGATCCACGAGCAGTACTTC. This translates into CASSYRLTGIHEQYF.

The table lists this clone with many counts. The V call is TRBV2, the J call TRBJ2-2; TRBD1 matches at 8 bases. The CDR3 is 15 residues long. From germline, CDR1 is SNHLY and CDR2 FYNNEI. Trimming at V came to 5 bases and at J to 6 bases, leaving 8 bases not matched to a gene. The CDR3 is CASSLWTGRAGELFF. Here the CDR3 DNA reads TGTGCCAGCAGTCTTTGGACAGGGCGGGCCGGGGAGCTGTTTTTT.

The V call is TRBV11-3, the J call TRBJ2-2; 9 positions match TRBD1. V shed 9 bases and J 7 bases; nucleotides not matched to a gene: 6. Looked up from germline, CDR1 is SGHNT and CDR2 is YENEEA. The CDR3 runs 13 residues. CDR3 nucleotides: TGTGCCAGTCGAGGACAGGGGATCGGGGAGCTGTTTTTT. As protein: CASRGQGIGELFF.

CDR3 region: CAISVGGSSYEQYF. For the CDR3, the DNA is TGTGCCATCAGTGTGGGCGGTAGCTCCTACGAGCAGTACTTC. The chain employs TRBV10-3 and TRBJ2-7; D is undetermined. The CDR3 covers 14 residues. Trimming shortened V by 4 bases and J by 0 bases, and 10 bases separated the two germline ends. CDR1 is ENHRY, CDR2 SYGVKD, per germline.

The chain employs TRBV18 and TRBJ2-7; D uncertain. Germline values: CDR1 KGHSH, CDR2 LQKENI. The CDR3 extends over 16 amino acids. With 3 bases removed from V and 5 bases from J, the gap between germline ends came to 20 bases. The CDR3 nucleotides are TGTGCCAGCTCACCCCCTTCGGCAAGGGTCGAAAACGAGCAGTACTTC. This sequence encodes CASSPPSARVENEQYF.

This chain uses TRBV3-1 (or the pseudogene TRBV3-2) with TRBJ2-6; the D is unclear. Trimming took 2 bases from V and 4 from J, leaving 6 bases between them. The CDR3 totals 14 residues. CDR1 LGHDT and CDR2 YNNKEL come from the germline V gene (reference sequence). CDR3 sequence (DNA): TGTGCCAGCAGCCAAAGGGAAGGGGCCAACGTCCTGACTTTC. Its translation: CASSQREGANVLTF.

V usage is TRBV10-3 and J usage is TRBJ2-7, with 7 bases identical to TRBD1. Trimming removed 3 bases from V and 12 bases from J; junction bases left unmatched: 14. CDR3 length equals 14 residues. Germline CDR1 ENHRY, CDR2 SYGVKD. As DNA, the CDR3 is TGTGCCATCAGTGAACCGGGACAGACGATAGTTCGGTACTTC. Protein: CAISEPGQTIVRYF.

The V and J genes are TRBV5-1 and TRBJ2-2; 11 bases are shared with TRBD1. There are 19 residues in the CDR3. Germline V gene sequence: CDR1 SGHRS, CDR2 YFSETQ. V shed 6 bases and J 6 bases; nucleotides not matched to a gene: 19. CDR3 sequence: CASTRGQGAVSSRAGELFF. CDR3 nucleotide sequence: TGCGCCAGCACCCGCGGACAGGGGGCAGTCTCCTCAAGGGCCGGGGAGCTGTTTTTT.

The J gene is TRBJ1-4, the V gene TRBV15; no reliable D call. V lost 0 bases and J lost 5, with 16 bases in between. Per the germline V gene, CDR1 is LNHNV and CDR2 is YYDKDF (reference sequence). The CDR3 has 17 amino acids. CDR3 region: CATSRDETDLLNEKLFF. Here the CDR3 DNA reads TGTGCCACCAGCAGAGATGAAACCGATCTGCTAAATGAAAAACTGTTTTTT. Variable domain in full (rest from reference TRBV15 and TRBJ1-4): DAMVIQNPRYQVTQFGKPVTLSCSQTLNHNVMYWYQQKSSQAPKLLFHYYDKDFNNEADTPDNFQSRRPNTSFCFLDIRSPGLGDTAMYLCATSRDETDLLNEKLFFGSGTQLSVL.

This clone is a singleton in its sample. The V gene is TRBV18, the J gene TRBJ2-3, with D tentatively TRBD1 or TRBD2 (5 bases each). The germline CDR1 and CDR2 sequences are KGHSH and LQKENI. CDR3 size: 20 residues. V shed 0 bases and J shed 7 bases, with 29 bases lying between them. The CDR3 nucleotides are TGTGCCAGCTCACCACCCCATGAGGGAAATAGGGGTTTAAGGGGAAATACGCAGTATTTT. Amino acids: CASSPPHEGNRGLRGNTQYF. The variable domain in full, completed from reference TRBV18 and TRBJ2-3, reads NAGVMQNPRHLVRRRGQEARLRCSPMKGHSHVYWYRQLPEEGLKFMVYLQKENIIDESGMPKERFSAEFPKEGPSILRIQQVVRGDSAAYFCASSPPHEGNRGLRGNTQYFGPGTRLTVL.

This CDR3 reads CASWDSSSGANVLTF. CDR3 nucleotide sequence: TGTGCCAGCTGGGACAGTTCGTCTGGGGCCAACGTCCTGACTTTC. This chain connects TRBV6-6 to TRBJ2-6, with 7 bases aligning to TRBD1. This CDR3 spans 15 amino acids. The V segment lost 8 bases and the J segment 1 base; nucleotides outside the gene matches: 5. Germline V gene lookup returns CDR1 MNHNY and CDR2 SVGAGI (reference sequence).

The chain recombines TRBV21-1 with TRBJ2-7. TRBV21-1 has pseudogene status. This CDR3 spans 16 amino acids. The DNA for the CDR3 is TGTGCCAGCAGCACCCGCGTGGGCGGAGTAGCCTACGAGCAGTACTTC. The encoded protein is CASSTRVGGVAYEQYF.

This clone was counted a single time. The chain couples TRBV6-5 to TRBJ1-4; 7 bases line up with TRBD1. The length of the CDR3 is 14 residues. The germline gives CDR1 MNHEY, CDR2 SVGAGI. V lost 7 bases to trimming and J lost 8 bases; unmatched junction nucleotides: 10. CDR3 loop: CASTRQGGGEKLFF. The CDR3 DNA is TGTGCCAGCACCCGACAGGGAGGGGGCGAAAAACTGTTTTTT.

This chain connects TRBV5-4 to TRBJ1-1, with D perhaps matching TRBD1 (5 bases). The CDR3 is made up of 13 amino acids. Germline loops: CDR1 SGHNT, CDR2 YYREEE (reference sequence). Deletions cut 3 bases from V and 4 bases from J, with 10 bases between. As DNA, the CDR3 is TGTGCCAGCAGCTACGGGACTACCACTGAAGCTTTCTTT. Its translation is CASSYGTTTEAFF.

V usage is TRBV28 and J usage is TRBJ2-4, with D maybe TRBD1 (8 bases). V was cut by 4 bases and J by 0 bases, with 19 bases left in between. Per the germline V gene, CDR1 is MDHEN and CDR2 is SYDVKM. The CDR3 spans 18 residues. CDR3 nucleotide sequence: TGTGCCAGCAGTTGGACAGGGAGCGGGGAAAAAGCCAAAAACATTCAGTACTTC. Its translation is CASSWTGSGEKAKNIQYF.

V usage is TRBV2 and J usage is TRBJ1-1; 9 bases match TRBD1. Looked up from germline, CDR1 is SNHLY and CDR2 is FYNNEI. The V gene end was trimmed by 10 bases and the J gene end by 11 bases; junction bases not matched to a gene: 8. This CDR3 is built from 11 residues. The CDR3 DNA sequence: TGTGCCATGGGAGGGACAGGGATGGCTTTCTTT. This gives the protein CAMGGTGMAFF. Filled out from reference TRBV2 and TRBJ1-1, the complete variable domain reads EPEVTQTPSHQVTQMGQEVILRCVPISNHLYFYWYRQILGQKVEFLVSFYNNEISEKSEIFDDQFSVERPDGSNFTLKIRSTKLEDSAMYFCAMGGTGMAFFGQGTRLTVV.

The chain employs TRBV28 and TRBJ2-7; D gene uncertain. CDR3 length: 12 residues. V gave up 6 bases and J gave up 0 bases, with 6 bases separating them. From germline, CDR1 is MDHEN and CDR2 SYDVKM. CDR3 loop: CASREGSYEQYF. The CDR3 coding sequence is TGTGCCAGCAGGGAAGGCTCCTACGAGCAGTACTTC.

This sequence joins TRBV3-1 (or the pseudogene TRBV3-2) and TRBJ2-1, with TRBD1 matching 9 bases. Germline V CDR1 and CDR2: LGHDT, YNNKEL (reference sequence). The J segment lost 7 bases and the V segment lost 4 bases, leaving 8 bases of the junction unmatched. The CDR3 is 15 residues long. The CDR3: CASSLTGTGKNEQFF. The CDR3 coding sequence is TGTGCCAGCAGCCTCACCGGGACAGGGAAAAATGAGCAGTTCTTC.

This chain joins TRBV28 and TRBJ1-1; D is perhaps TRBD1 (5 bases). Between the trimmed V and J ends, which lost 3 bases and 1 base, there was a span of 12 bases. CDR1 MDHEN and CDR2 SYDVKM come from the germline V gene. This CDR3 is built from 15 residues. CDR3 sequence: CASSLPGVQNTEAFF. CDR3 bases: TGTGCCAGCAGTTTGCCGGGGGTACAGAACACTGAAGCTTTCTTT.

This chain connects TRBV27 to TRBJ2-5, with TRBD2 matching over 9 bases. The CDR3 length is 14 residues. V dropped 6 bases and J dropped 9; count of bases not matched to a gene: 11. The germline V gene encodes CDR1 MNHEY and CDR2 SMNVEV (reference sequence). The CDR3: CASRPGTSPLAQYF. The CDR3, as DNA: TGTGCCAGCAGACCCGGGACTAGCCCTTTGGCCCAGTACTTC.

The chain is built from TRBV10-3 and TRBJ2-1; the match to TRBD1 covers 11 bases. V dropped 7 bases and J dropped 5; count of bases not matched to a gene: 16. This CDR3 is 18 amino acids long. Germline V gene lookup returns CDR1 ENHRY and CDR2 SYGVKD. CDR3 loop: CAITTDRGRRSGHNEQFF. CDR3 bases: TGTGCCATCACCACGGACAGGGGGCGCCGTTCGGGTCACAATGAGCAGTTCTTC.